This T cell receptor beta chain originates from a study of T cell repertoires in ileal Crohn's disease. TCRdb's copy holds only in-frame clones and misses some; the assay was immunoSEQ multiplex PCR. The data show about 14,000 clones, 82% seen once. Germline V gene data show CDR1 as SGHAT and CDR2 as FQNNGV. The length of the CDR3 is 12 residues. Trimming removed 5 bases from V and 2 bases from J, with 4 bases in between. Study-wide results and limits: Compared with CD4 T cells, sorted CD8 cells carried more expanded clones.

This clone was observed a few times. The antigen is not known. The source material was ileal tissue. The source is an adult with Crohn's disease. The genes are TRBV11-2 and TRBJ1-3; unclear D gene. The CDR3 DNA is TGTGCCAGCAGCCTCGCTGGAAACACCATATATTTT. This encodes CASSLAGNTIYF.